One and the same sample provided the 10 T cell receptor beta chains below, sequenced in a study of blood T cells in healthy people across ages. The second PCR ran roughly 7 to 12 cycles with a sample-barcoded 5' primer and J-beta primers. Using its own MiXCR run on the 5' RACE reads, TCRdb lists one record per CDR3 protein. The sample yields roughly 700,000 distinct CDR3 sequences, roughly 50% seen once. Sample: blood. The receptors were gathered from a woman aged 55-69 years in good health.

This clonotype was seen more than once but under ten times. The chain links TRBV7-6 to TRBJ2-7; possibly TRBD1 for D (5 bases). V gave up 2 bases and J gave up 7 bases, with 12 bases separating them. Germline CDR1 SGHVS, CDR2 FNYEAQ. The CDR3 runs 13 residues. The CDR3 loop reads CASSLRTQSEQYF. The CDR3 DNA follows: TGTGCCAGCAGCTTACGGACACAGAGTGAGCAGTACTTC.

CDR3 coding DNA: TGTGCCTGGAGTGTTGGGGACAGGGCGTATCAGCCCCAGCATTTT. It translates to CAWSVGDRAYQPQHF. V gene TRBV30 combines with J gene TRBJ1-5, with 9 positions matching TRBD1. The CDR3 consists of 15 residues. The germline V gene encodes CDR1 GTSNPN and CDR2 SVGIG (reference sequence). Trimming at V came to 0 bases and at J to 5 bases, leaving 5 bases not matched to a gene.

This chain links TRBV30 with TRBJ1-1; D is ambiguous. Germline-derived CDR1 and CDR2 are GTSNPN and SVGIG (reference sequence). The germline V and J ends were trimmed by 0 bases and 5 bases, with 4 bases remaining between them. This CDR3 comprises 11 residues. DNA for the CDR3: TGTGCCTGGAGTGTAGGGACTGAAGCTTTCTTT. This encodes CAWSVGTEAFF.

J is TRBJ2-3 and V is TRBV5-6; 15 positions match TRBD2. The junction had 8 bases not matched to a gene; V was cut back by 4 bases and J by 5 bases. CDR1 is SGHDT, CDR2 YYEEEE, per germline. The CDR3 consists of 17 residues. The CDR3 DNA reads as TGTGCCAGCAGCCCCGGACTAGCGGGAGGGCAGAAAGATACGCAGTATTTT. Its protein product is CASSPGLAGGQKDTQYF.

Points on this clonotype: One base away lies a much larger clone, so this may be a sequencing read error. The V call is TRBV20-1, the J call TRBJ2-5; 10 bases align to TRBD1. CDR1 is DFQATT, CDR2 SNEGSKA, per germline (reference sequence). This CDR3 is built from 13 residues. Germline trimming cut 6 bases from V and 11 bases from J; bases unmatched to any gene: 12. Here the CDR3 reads CSAEQGQGYGQYF. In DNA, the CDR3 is TGCAGTGCAGAACAGGGACAGGGGTACGGGCAGTACTTC.

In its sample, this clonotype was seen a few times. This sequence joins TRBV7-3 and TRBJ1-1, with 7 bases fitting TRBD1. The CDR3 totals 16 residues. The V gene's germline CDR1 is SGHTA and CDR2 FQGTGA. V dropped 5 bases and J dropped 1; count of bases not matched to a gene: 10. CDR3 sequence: CASSPLGGIPNTEAFF. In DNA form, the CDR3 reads TGTGCCAGCAGCCCCCTAGGGGGCATACCGAACACTGAAGCTTTCTTT.

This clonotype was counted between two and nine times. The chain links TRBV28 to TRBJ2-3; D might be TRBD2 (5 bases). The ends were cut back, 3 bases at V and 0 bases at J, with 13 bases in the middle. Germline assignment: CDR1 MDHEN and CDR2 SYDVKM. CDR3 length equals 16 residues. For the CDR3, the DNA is TGTGCCAGCAGTTTCCCCGGACTCGCTAGCACAGATACGCAGTATTTT. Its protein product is CASSFPGLASTDTQYF.

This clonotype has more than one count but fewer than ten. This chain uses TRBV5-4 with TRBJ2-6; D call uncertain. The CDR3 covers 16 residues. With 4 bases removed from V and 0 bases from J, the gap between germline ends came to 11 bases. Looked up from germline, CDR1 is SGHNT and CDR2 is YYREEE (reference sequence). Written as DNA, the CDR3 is TGTGCCAGCAGCCAAAGGGCGGTCTCTGGGGCCAACGTCCTGACTTTC. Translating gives CASSQRAVSGANVLTF.

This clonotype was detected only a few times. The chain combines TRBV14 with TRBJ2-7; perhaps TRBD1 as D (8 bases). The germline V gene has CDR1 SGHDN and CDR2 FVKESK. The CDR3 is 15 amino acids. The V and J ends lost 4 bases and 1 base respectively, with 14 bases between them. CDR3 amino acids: CASSLTGGVSYEQYF. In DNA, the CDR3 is TGTGCCAGCAGCCTTACAGGGGGGGTTTCCTACGAGCAGTACTTC.

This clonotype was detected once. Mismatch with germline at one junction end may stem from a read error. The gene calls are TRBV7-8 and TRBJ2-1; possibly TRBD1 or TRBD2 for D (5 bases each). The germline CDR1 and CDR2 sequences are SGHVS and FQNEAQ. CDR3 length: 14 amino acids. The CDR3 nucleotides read TGTGCCAGCAGCGGGACCGGGTGTTGGAATGAGCAGTTCTTT. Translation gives CASSGTGCWNEQFF.